This T cell receptor beta chain was sequenced during a study of T cell responses to AZD1222 COVID-19 vaccine. Libraries were prepared by immunoSEQ multiplex PCR; TCRdb keeps only in-frame clonotypes and omits some of them. The sample consists of over 95,000 clones, around 89% of them appearing once. CDR1 MNHEY and CDR2 SVGAGI come from the germline V gene. V lost 0 bases and J lost 8, with 10 bases in between. The CDR3 totals 13 residues. The sequencing here drew on peripheral blood, taken 28 days after the second AZD1222 dose. The sequence came from an adult who received the AZD1222 COVID-19 vaccine. This sequence joins TRBV6-5 and TRBJ1-1; D is uncertain. For the CDR3, the DNA is TGTGCCAGCAGTTACTCTTACAGCCTAGAAGCTTTCTTT. This codes for CASSYSYSLEAFF.